This TCR beta chain was recovered during a study of human T cells and chemical hapten exposure. Study background: Per-sample TCR yields varied mainly from small pooled library volume differences.

Trimming pared 7 bases from V and 6 bases from J, leaving 19 bases between. CDR3 length: 15 amino acids. Germline V gene lookup returns CDR1 SGHTA and CDR2 FQGNSA. Unfractionated whole blood yielded the extracted total RNA. Unique molecular identifiers were affixed to discrete cDNA molecules within the library. One entry per CDR3 protein, called by TCRdb with MiXCR from the 5' RACE reads. This sample yields about 140,000 distinct CDR3 sequences, of which around 4.4% are seen a single time; about 1.3% belongs to the top ten. The clonotype originates from a female donor in good health. The chain has TRBV7-2 and TRBJ2-1; the D gene could be TRBD1 or TRBD2 (6 bases each). CDR3 region: CASTLGGERRNEQFF. The CDR3 DNA reads TGTGCCAGCACCCTGGGGGGCGAACGCCGCAATGAGCAGTTCTTC.